These T cell receptor beta chains were read from a single sample in a study of T cells in Graves' hyperthyroidism and ophthalmopathy. One entry per CDR3 protein results from TCRdb running MiXCR on the multiplex PCR reads. The sample holds 600,000 to 750,000 distinct CDR3 sequences, 15% to 20% seen once. The sample taken for sequencing was blood. The receptor source for this set is a man aged 50 to 60 with Graves' hyperthyroidism. CDR3s include the opening cysteine and the closing phenylalanine or tryptophan. Fields, in order: D gene, J gene, V gene, clone size, CDR3 DNA, CDR3 protein. D genes are given only for firm matches. A row's size may be missing; if present it is once, few, many or a size class.

D gene: NA; J gene: TRBJ2-2; V gene: TRBV5-1; clone size: NA; CDR3 DNA: TGCGCCAGCAGCACAACGGAGGGTGGTATCCGGGAGCTGTTTTTT; CDR3 protein: CASSTTEGGIRELFF
D gene: NA; J gene: TRBJ2-7; V gene: TRBV10-1; clone size: many; CDR3 DNA: TGCGCCAGCAGTGATGGGGTCTACGAGCAGTACTTC; CDR3 protein: CASSDGVYEQYF
D gene: NA; J gene: TRBJ2-1; V gene: TRBV27; clone size: few; CDR3 DNA: TGTGCCAGCAAAGGGGGGAGTAATGAGCAGTTCTTC; CDR3 protein: CASKGGSNEQFF
D gene: TRBD1; J gene: TRBJ1-4; V gene: TRBV6-1; clone size: few; CDR3 DNA: TGTGCCAGCAGTAGCCAGCCGGGACAGGCCACTAATGAAAAACTGTTTTTT; CDR3 protein: CASSSQPGQATNEKLFF
D gene: TRBD1; J gene: TRBJ2-1; V gene: TRBV5-4; clone size: NA; CDR3 DNA: TGTGCCAGCAGCCCCCGACAGGGGATCGGCAATGAGCAGTTCTTC; CDR3 protein: CASSPRQGIGNEQFF
D gene: NA; J gene: TRBJ1-5; V gene: TRBV27; clone size: NA; CDR3 DNA: TGTGCCAGCAGTTTAGGGGGGCGAGTTCAGCCCCAGCATTTT; CDR3 protein: CASSLGGRVQPQHF
D gene: TRBD2; J gene: TRBJ2-3; V gene: TRBV6-9; clone size: NA; CDR3 DNA: TGTGCCAGCAGTTACAGGGGTAGCGGGACCTACACAGATACGCAGTATTTT; CDR3 protein: CASSYRGSGTYTDTQYF
D gene: NA; J gene: TRBJ2-4; V gene: TRBV20-1; clone size: NA; CDR3 DNA: TGCAGTGCTAGAGTCTTCAGCGGGACAGTAGTATTAGCCAAAAACATTCAGTACTTC; CDR3 protein: CSARVFSGTVVLAKNIQYF
D gene: TRBD1; J gene: TRBJ1-4; V gene: TRBV20-1; clone size: few; CDR3 DNA: TGCAGTGCTGTCGACAGGGCAAGGGAAAAACTGTTTTTT; CDR3 protein: CSAVDRAREKLFF
D gene: NA; J gene: TRBJ2-1; V gene: TRBV13; clone size: NA; CDR3 DNA: TGTGCCAGCAGCCCCACTAATTACCGAAATGAGCAGTTCTTC; CDR3 protein: CASSPTNYRNEQFF
D gene: TRBD2; J gene: TRBJ2-3; V gene: TRBV12-3/TRBV12-4; clone size: few; CDR3 DNA: TGTGCCAGCAGTTTACCCGCCCTAGCGGGAGCATTCACAGATACGCAGTATTTT; CDR3 protein: CASSLPALAGAFTDTQYF
D gene: NA; J gene: TRBJ2-5; V gene: TRBV28; clone size: many; CDR3 DNA: TGTGCCAGCAGTGGGGAGTTGGAGACCCAGTACTTC; CDR3 protein: CASSGELETQYF
D gene: NA; J gene: TRBJ2-7; V gene: TRBV10-3; clone size: many; CDR3 DNA: TGTGCCATCAGTGAGTCAGGGCAAGCCCGATCCTACGAGCAGTACTTC; CDR3 protein: CAISESGQARSYEQYF
D gene: NA; J gene: TRBJ2-3; V gene: TRBV29-1; clone size: NA; CDR3 DNA: TGCAGCGTTGACGGGTTGCGCACAGATACGCAGTATTTT; CDR3 protein: CSVDGLRTDTQYF
D gene: TRBD1; J gene: TRBJ2-5; V gene: TRBV24-1; clone size: many; CDR3 DNA: TGTGCCACCAGTGAAGACGACAGGGGGGAGCGGGAGACCCAGTACTTC; CDR3 protein: CATSEDDRGERETQYF
D gene: TRBD1; J gene: TRBJ1-2; V gene: TRBV19; clone size: NA; CDR3 DNA: TGTGCCAGTAGCCCCCGGGACAGACCCGGCTACACCTTC; CDR3 protein: CASSPRDRPGYTF
D gene: NA; J gene: TRBJ2-1; V gene: TRBV4-2; clone size: few; CDR3 DNA: TGTGCCAGCAGCCAAGCCCAGAGCGGGACACCGCATAGCTATGAGCAGTTCTTC; CDR3 protein: CASSQAQSGTPHSYEQFF
D gene: TRBD1; J gene: TRBJ1-5; V gene: TRBV19; clone size: few; CDR3 DNA: TGTGCCAGTAGTATAGTGTGGACAGGGAGCACCAATCAGCCCCAGCATTTT; CDR3 protein: CASSIVWTGSTNQPQHF
D gene: NA; J gene: TRBJ2-1; V gene: TRBV20-1; clone size: few; CDR3 DNA: TGCAGTGCTAGGTCCCTCGGCGGTTTCAATGAGCAGTTCTTC; CDR3 protein: CSARSLGGFNEQFF
D gene: NA; J gene: TRBJ2-3; V gene: TRBV5-1; clone size: many; CDR3 DNA: TGCGCCAGCAGCTTGACTGGGAACACAGATACGCAGTATTTT; CDR3 protein: CASSLTGNTDTQYF
D gene: NA; J gene: TRBJ1-5; V gene: TRBV9; clone size: many; CDR3 DNA: TGTGCCAGCAGTGTAGGGGGGCAGGGTAATCAGCCCCAGCATTTT; CDR3 protein: CASSVGGQGNQPQHF
D gene: TRBD2; J gene: TRBJ2-3; V gene: TRBV28; clone size: many; CDR3 DNA: TGTGCCAGCAGTTTGGGGGGGTTTCCCACAGATACGCAGTATTTT; CDR3 protein: CASSLGGFPTDTQYF
D gene: NA; J gene: TRBJ2-3; V gene: TRBV13; clone size: many; CDR3 DNA: TGTGCCAGCAGCTCCCGGACAGAAAGCACAGATACGCAGTATTTT; CDR3 protein: CASSSRTESTDTQYF
D gene: TRBD2; J gene: TRBJ2-2; V gene: TRBV6-5; clone size: many; CDR3 DNA: TGTGCCAGCAGTTACTCTACGGGACTACCAAACACCGGGGAGCTGTTTTTT; CDR3 protein: CASSYSTGLPNTGELFF
D gene: TRBD2; J gene: TRBJ2-2; V gene: TRBV7-9; clone size: NA; CDR3 DNA: TGTGCCAGCAGCCCGCCTCCGGGACTAGCGGGCCCGAACACCGGGGAGCTGTTTTTT; CDR3 protein: CASSPPPGLAGPNTGELFF
D gene: TRBD1; J gene: TRBJ2-2; V gene: TRBV28; clone size: many; CDR3 DNA: TGTGCCAGCAGGTCCCCAGGGGGCCCGAACACCGGGGAGCTGTTTTTT; CDR3 protein: CASRSPGGPNTGELFF
D gene: NA; J gene: TRBJ1-2; V gene: TRBV28; clone size: many; CDR3 DNA: TGTGCCAGCAGCCCTTTAAGAGGGATCTATGGCTACACCTTC; CDR3 protein: CASSPLRGIYGYTF
D gene: TRBD1; J gene: TRBJ2-1; V gene: TRBV6-1; clone size: many; CDR3 DNA: TGTGCCAGCAGTCAGGGACAGGGGACCTACAATGAGCAGTTCTTC; CDR3 protein: CASSQGQGTYNEQFF
D gene: TRBD2; J gene: TRBJ2-7; V gene: TRBV29-1; clone size: few; CDR3 DNA: TGCAGCGTCGACTTTACTAGCGGGGTTGAGGAGCAGTACTTC; CDR3 protein: CSVDFTSGVEEQYF
D gene: NA; J gene: TRBJ2-7; V gene: TRBV28; clone size: many; CDR3 DNA: TGTGCCAGCACCCGAGGAGGCGGGGGCCCCTACGAGCAGTACTTC; CDR3 protein: CASTRGGGGPYEQYF
D gene: NA; J gene: TRBJ2-7; V gene: TRBV5-1; clone size: many; CDR3 DNA: TGCGCCAGCAGCTTGGAAACAGATCCCAAGCAGTACTTC; CDR3 protein: CASSLETDPKQYF
D gene: NA; J gene: TRBJ2-2; V gene: TRBV10-3; clone size: few; CDR3 DNA: TGTGCCATCAAAATTAGCGGGACAGATGAGCTGTTTTTT; CDR3 protein: CAIKISGTDELFF